This record looks at one TCR beta chain sequence and its context. This record belongs to a study of blood T cell repertoires in COVID-19. Study summary: Both acute and convalescent COVID-19 samples were obtained from the United States, Italy and Spain. Sample material is recorded as cDNA or gDNA derived from T cells, B-cell-depleted T cells, or PBMCs.

Per the authors' pipeline: Estimation of nucleated cell counts was performed using reference gene primer amplification. The assay was immunoSEQ multiplex PCR, and TCRdb's table has in-frame clones only and misses some. Clone size and V and J calls were adopted from that table, with D and trimming inferred from the DNA. Of roughly 100,000 clones listed, 70% to 85% are singletons. The V end was cut by 5 bases, the J end by 0 bases, with 13 bases between. The germline gives CDR1 SQVTM, CDR2 ANQGSEA. The CDR3 extends over 15 amino acids. Sequenced: peripheral blood. This sequence was found in a woman older than 75 with active or convalescent COVID-19. The V gene is TRBV29-1, the J gene TRBJ1-4; D might be TRBD1 (5 bases). The CDR3 loop reads CSVYQGAATNEKLFF. As DNA, the CDR3 is TGCAGCGTTTATCAGGGTGCGGCAACTAATGAAAAACTGTTTTTT.